This T cell receptor beta chain was identified during a study of blood T cells in healthy people across ages. Findings and limits, study-wide: What prevented conclusive comparison of naive and antigen-experienced cells was that PBMCs were unsorted.

Next came a second PCR, run for about 7 to 12 cycles, which used a sample-barcoded 5' primer along with a J-beta primer mix. A 12-random-nucleotide template-switch adaptor tagged each cDNA molecule. TCRdb passed the 5' RACE reads through MiXCR, listing each CDR3 protein once. Here the sample spans around 1,000,000 distinct CDR3 sequences, less than 25% being singletons. Healthy individuals of Caucasian origin from Russia, aged roughly 6 to 100, served as donors. Deletions cut 5 bases from V and 3 bases from J, with 12 bases between. The CDR3 runs to 14 residues. Germline loops: CDR1 MDHEN, CDR2 SYDVKM. About this clonotype: The target antigen is unknown.

These data also formed part of another study, on T cells of mothers and their children. That work states: Similar thymic selection effects on TCR recombination output appear in pairs, both related and unrelated.

This clonotype originated in a girl aged 2 to 9 in good health. The V call is TRBV28, the J call TRBJ2-3; D possibly corresponds to TRBD2 (5 bases). The sequenced sample was blood. CDR3 nucleotide sequence: TGTGCCAGCAGTCTCTCCCCGGGAACAGATACGCAGTATTTT. Translation gives CASSLSPGTDTQYF.